What follows are 13 T cell receptor beta chains derived from one specimen sequenced in a study of T cell changes during pregnancy in multiple sclerosis. The assay was immunoSEQ multiplex PCR, and TCRdb's table has in-frame clones only and misses some. The sample lists roughly 9,900 clones, about 89% seen once, with approximately 5.1% in the top ten. The sequencing here drew on CD8+ T cells from peripheral blood mononuclear cells, taken in the first trimester of pregnancy. All receptors come from a female donor in good health, enrolled as a control in a pregnancy study.

This clone has just one count. V and J are TRBV6-9 and TRBJ2-7; 8 positions agree with TRBD1. The ends lost 4 bases at V and 5 bases at J; junction bases unmatched: 13. Germline V gene lookup returns CDR1 MNHGY and CDR2 SVAAGI. CDR3 length: 16 amino acids. This chain's CDR3 is CASSSIPGTGGHEQYF. CDR3 bases: TGTGCCAGCAGTTCAATCCCCGGGACAGGCGGCCACGAGCAGTACTTC.

The V gene is TRBV4-1, the J gene TRBJ1-5; D is ambiguous. V was cut by 1 base and J by 0 bases, with 13 bases left in between. This CDR3 comprises 17 residues. The V gene's germline CDR1 is MGHRA and CDR2 YSYEKL. The CDR3 nucleotides are TGCGCCAGCAGCCAAGGGGCTTGGAAAAATAGCAATCAGCCCCAGCATTTT. Protein sequence: CASSQGAWKNSNQPQHF.

CDR3 sequence reads: CASSPLTDRRYYGYTF. CDR3 in DNA: TGTGCCAGCAGCCCCTTAACAGATCGAAGATACTATGGCTACACCTTC. The V gene is TRBV7-2, the J gene TRBJ1-2; D unresolved. The germline CDR1 and CDR2 sequences are SGHTA and FQGNSA. The CDR3 is 16 residues long. V lost 5 bases and J lost 3, with 19 bases in between.

This clone showed up just a few times. This chain uses TRBV9 with TRBJ1-2; D gene ambiguous. The CDR3 is 15 residues long. V lost 3 bases and J lost 7, with 19 bases in between. CDR1 SGDLS and CDR2 YYNGEE come from the germline V gene. CDR3 DNA: TGTGCCAGCAGCGAAACCACAGTATCCGCGGGTGGCTACACCTTC. As protein: CASSETTVSAGGYTF.

This chain uses TRBV6-4 with TRBJ2-6; tentative D call: TRBD1 (6 bases). Germline V gives CDR1 MRHNA, CDR2 SNTAGT. V was shortened by 2 bases and J by 0 bases, with 8 bases between the two germline ends. This CDR3 has 16 amino acids. The CDR3 DNA reads as TGTGCCAGCAGTGACGGACAGAGCTCTGGGGCCAACGTCCTGACTTTC. Its translation is CASSDGQSSGANVLTF.

The V call is TRBV7-9, the J call TRBJ2-3; 10 positions agree with TRBD2. The germline CDR1 and CDR2 sequences are SEHNR and FQNEAQ (reference sequence). Losses at the gene ends were 1 base for V and 2 bases for J; bases not matched to a gene: 9. The CDR3 is 18 amino acids. As DNA, the CDR3 is TGTGCCAGCAGCTTAGTCGGTGGTAGCGGGGGGCCCACAGATACGCAGTATTTT. As protein: CASSLVGGSGGPTDTQYF.

This chain uses TRBV4-1 with TRBJ2-7; a weak D match, TRBD2 (5 bases). The CDR3 is 16 amino acids. CDR1 and CDR2 from the germline V gene are MGHRA and YSYEKL. Between the trimmed V and J ends, which lost 3 bases and 2 bases, there was a span of 17 bases. The CDR3 spells CASSHPPGTVTYEQYF. The CDR3 bases are TGCGCCAGCAGCCACCCCCCGGGAACGGTTACCTACGAGCAGTACTTC.

The sample holds one count of this clone. The V and J genes are TRBV19 and TRBJ1-1; tentative D call: TRBD1 (5 bases). The CDR3 has 15 amino acids. With 1 base removed from V and 0 bases from J, the gap between germline ends came to 9 bases. Germline CDR1 is LNHDA and CDR2 is SQIVND (reference sequence). The CDR3 DNA reads TGTGCCAGTAGTATAGGGGGACTTATGAACACTGAAGCTTTCTTT. Translated: CASSIGGLMNTEAFF. The whole variable domain, filled in from reference TRBV19 and TRBJ1-1, reads DGGITQSPKYLFRKEGQNVTLSCEQNLNHDAMYWYRQDPGQGLRLIYYSQIVNDFQKGDIAEGYSVSREKKESFPLTVTSAQKNPTAFYLCASSIGGLMNTEAFFGQGTRLTVV.

The chain joins TRBV27 to TRBJ1-3, with a possible D match to TRBD1 (5 bases). Germline values: CDR1 MNHEY, CDR2 SMNVEV (reference sequence). Trimming removed 4 bases from V and 0 bases from J, with 16 bases in between. This CDR3 comprises 17 residues. As DNA, the CDR3 is TGTGCCAGCAGTTCTTCCCCCAGGGTCCTCTCTGGAAACACCATATATTTT. Amino acid sequence: CASSSSPRVLSGNTIYF.

The J gene is TRBJ1-6, the V gene TRBV11-2, with TRBD1 matching 7 bases. Germline V CDR1 and CDR2: SGHAT, FQNNGV. The CDR3 totals 17 residues. Trimming at V came to 4 bases and at J to 3 bases, leaving 9 bases not matched to a gene. CDR3 DNA: TGTGCCAGCAGCTCAGACAGGGCCGCCCTCTATAATTCACCCCTCCACTTT. The encoded protein is CASSSDRAALYNSPLHF. The whole variable domain, filled in from reference TRBV11-2 and TRBJ1-6, reads EAGVAQSPRYKIIEKRQSVAFWCNPISGHATLYWYQQILGQGPKLLIQFQNNGVVDDSQLPKDRFSAERLKGVDSTLKIQPAKLEDSAVYLCASSSDRAALYNSPLHFGNGTRLTVT.

The chain is built from TRBV29-1 and TRBJ2-4; perhaps TRBD1 as D (6 bases). V lost 7 bases, J lost 4 bases, and 11 bases lay in between. In germline, CDR1 is SQVTM, CDR2 ANQGSEA. CDR3 length: 12 amino acids. The CDR3 loop is CSAPDSKNIQYF. For the CDR3, the DNA is TGCAGCGCCCCGGACAGTAAAAACATTCAGTACTTC.

By share, this clone counts as medium-sized. This rearrangement joins TRBV4-3 to TRBJ2-6, with a weak D call TRBD2 (7 bases). Trimming left V 1 base short and J 0 bases short, with 13 bases between. CDR3 size: 18 residues. Germline CDR1 LGHNA, CDR2 YSLEER. The CDR3 sequence is CASSQAGEGISGANVLTF. CDR3 sequence (DNA): TGCGCCAGCAGCCAAGCAGGGGAGGGGATCTCTGGGGCCAACGTCCTGACTTTC.

This chain joins TRBV23-1 and TRBJ1-5; no clear D gene. TRBV23-1 is assigned to the ORF class and has an uncertain function. Between the trimmed V and J ends, which lost 7 bases and 3 bases, there was a span of 19 bases. The CDR3 runs to 16 residues. The CDR3 region has the DNA TGCGCCAGCACCCCATCCCGGAGACCCTCCAATCAGCCCCAGCATTTT. Amino acid sequence: CASTPSRRPSNQPQHF.